These T cell receptor beta chains were read from a single sample in a study of pediatric ulcerative colitis. The repertoire was sequenced with immunoSEQ multiplex PCR; TCRdb's copy has only in-frame clones and lacks some. Of 30,000 to 45,000 clones in the sample, around four fifths were seen once. Sequencing was performed on blood. Receptors originate from a girl aged 5 to 17 with moderate ulcerative colitis. CDR3s include the opening cysteine and the closing phenylalanine or tryptophan. D genes are given only for firm matches. Clone size is stated in some rows and not others, as once, few, many or a class when expanded.

size: .
D: .
J: TRBJ2-5
length: 14
V: TRBV28
DNA: TGTGCCAGCAGTTTAAGGACCGGCAGAGAGACCCAGTACTTC
CDR3: CASSLRTGRETQYF

size: .
D: TRBD2
J: TRBJ2-3
length: 16
V: TRBV19
DNA: TGTGCCAGTAGTAGGGGGACTAGCGGGAGTCTAGATACGCAGTATTTT
CDR3: CASSRGTSGSLDTQYF

size: .
D: .
J: TRBJ1-1
length: 13
V: TRBV28
DNA: TGTGCCAGCAGACACTTAACGAACACTGAAGCTTTCTTT
CDR3: CASRHLTNTEAFF

size: .
D: .
J: TRBJ2-2
length: 15
V: TRBV6-6
DNA: TGTGCCAGCAGTTACTTCAGGGGTGGAACCGGGGAGCTGTTTTTT
CDR3: CASSYFRGGTGELFF

size: few
D: TRBD1
J: TRBJ1-3
length: 15
V: TRBV7-9
DNA: TGTGCCAGCAGCTCCCGGGACAGGGCTGGAAACACCATATATTTT
CDR3: CASSSRDRAGNTIYF

size: .
D: .
J: TRBJ1-2
length: 15
V: TRBV6-5
DNA: TGTGCCAGCAGTTCCCGGGACAACATTAACTATGGCTACACCTTC
CDR3: CASSSRDNINYGYTF

size: once
D: .
J: TRBJ2-4
length: 12
V: TRBV12-5
DNA: TGTGCTAGTGGCAGCTCTGAAAACATTCAGTACTTC
CDR3: CASGSSENIQYF

size: .
D: TRBD1
J: TRBJ2-2
length: 15
V: TRBV4-3
DNA: TGCGCCAGCAGCTACGGGACAGTGAACACCGGGGAGCTGTTTTTT
CDR3: CASSYGTVNTGELFF

size: .
D: TRBD1
J: TRBJ2-2
length: 16
V: TRBV28
DNA: TGTGCCAGCAGTTCCGGCGACAGGGGTGGCACCGGGGAGCTGTTTTTT
CDR3: CASSSGDRGGTGELFF

size: .
D: .
J: TRBJ2-1
length: 13
V: TRBV4-1
DNA: TGCGCCAGCAGCGCCAGAGTAGCGGTAGAGCAGTTCTTC
CDR3: CASSARVAVEQFF

size: .
D: TRBD2
J: TRBJ2-1
length: 16
V: TRBV2
DNA: TGTGCCAGCAGTGAACGGGGGGTTACGTCCTACAATGAGCAGTTCTTC
CDR3: CASSERGVTSYNEQFF

size: .
D: .
J: TRBJ2-7
length: 15
V: TRBV4-2
DNA: TGTGCCAGCACACCCTTAGCGGATACGTCCTACGAGCAGTACTTC
CDR3: CASTPLADTSYEQYF

size: few
D: TRBD2
J: TRBJ2-2
length: 15
V: TRBV19
DNA: TGTGCCAGCCGAAGCGGGAGGATTATTAGCGGGGAGCTGTTTTTT
CDR3: CASRSGRIISGELFF

size: .
D: TRBD2
J: TRBJ2-5
length: 15
V: TRBV5-6
DNA: TGTGCCAGCAGCTTGTTCGGGGGGGCCGGGGAGACCCAGTACTTC
CDR3: CASSLFGGAGETQYF

size: .
D: TRBD1
J: TRBJ1-5
length: 16
V: TRBV5-1
DNA: TGCGCCAGCAGCTATGGGGACAGGGCTGAATCGCAGCCCCAGCATTTT
CDR3: CASSYGDRAESQPQHF

size: .
D: TRBD2
J: TRBJ2-3
length: 15
V: TRBV5-1
DNA: TGCGCCAGCAGCTTGGGCGGGAGCCGTACAGATACGCAGTATTTT
CDR3: CASSLGGSRTDTQYF

size: .
D: .
J: TRBJ1-4
length: 16
V: TRBV6-1
DNA: TGTGCCAGCAGTGAAGCGCGGGAAATGGCTAATGAAAAACTGTTTTTT
CDR3: CASSEAREMANEKLFF

size: few
D: .
J: TRBJ2-2
length: 14
V: TRBV6-5
DNA: TGTGCCAGCAGTTATCGGGGCGGCACCGGGGAGCTGTTTTTT
CDR3: CASSYRGGTGELFF

size: .
D: .
J: TRBJ2-7
length: 14
V: TRBV30
DNA: TGTGCCTGGACAAGGGGGACTGCAAACTACGAGCAGTACTTC
CDR3: CAWTRGTANYEQYF

size: .
D: .
J: TRBJ1-1
length: 13
V: TRBV6-5
DNA: TGTGCCAGCCGGACAAGTATGAACACTGAAGCTTTCTTT
CDR3: CASRTSMNTEAFF

size: .
D: TRBD1
J: TRBJ1-1
length: 13
V: TRBV10-3
DNA: TGTGCCATCAGTGGGGACAGTTACACTGAAGCTTTCTTT
CDR3: CAISGDSYTEAFF

size: few
D: TRBD1
J: TRBJ1-1
length: 13
V: TRBV30
DNA: TGTGCCTGGAGGGGGACAGGGAACACTGAAGCTTTCTTT
CDR3: CAWRGTGNTEAFF

size: few
D: .
J: TRBJ1-2
length: 17
V: TRBV5-6
DNA: TGTGCCAGCAGCTCGTTAGGGGGAGGGGATGCGGACTATGGCTACACCTTC
CDR3: CASSSLGGGDADYGYTF

size: .
D: TRBD1
J: TRBJ1-5
length: 14
V: TRBV19
DNA: TGTGCCAGTAGGTTGACAGGGGGTAATCAGCCCCAGCATTTT
CDR3: CASRLTGGNQPQHF

size: .
D: TRBD2
J: TRBJ2-6
length: 19
V: TRBV5-1
DNA: TGCGCCAGCAGCCCACGGACCAGCGGGGGCTTCTCTGGGGCCAACGTCCTGACTTTC
CDR3: CASSPRTSGGFSGANVLTF

size: .
D: TRBD2
J: TRBJ2-1
length: 15
V: TRBV7-7
DNA: TGTGCTAGCAGCTTAGGACTAGCGGAAATTAATGAGCAGTTCTTC
CDR3: CASSLGLAEINEQFF

size: .
D: .
J: TRBJ2-7
length: 13
V: TRBV7-9
DNA: TGTGCCAGCAGCACTAGGGGTATCGACGAGCAGTACTTC
CDR3: CASSTRGIDEQYF

size: .
D: .
J: TRBJ2-7
length: 12
V: TRBV12-5
DNA: TGTGCTAGTGGTTTGGTAGGGTACGAGCAGTACTTC
CDR3: CASGLVGYEQYF

size: .
D: .
J: TRBJ2-1
length: 16
V: TRBV4-2
DNA: TGTGCCAGCAGCCAAGTTACGCGGGGGCGAGGTGACGAGCAGTTCTTC
CDR3: CASSQVTRGRGDEQFF

size: .
D: .
J: TRBJ2-7
length: 12
V: TRBV2
DNA: TGTGCCAGCAGTCCGCCTGGCCCCGAGCAGTACTTC
CDR3: CASSPPGPEQYF

size: .
D: .
J: TRBJ2-5
length: 15
V: TRBV14
DNA: TGTGCCAGCAGCCCACGTGCCGGGACAAGGGAGACCCAGTACTTC
CDR3: CASSPRAGTRETQYF

size: .
D: .
J: TRBJ1-5
length: 13
V: TRBV15
DNA: TGTGCCACCAGACGGGACCTTAATCAGCCCCAGCATTTT
CDR3: CATRRDLNQPQHF

size: .
D: .
J: TRBJ2-1
length: 16
V: TRBV7-2
DNA: TGTGCCAGCAGCTTAGAGGGTACTGTCTCCTACAATGAGCAGTTCTTC
CDR3: CASSLEGTVSYNEQFF

size: .
D: .
J: TRBJ2-7
length: 11
V: TRBV20-1
DNA: TGCAGTGCGGGGGGTGCATCGGAGCAGTACTTC
CDR3: CSAGGASEQYF

size: .
D: .
J: TRBJ2-7
length: 15
V: TRBV11-2
DNA: TGTGCCAGCAGCTTAGTAGGCGGATACTCCTACGAGCAGTACTTC
CDR3: CASSLVGGYSYEQYF

size: .
D: .
J: TRBJ2-1
length: 13
V: TRBV4-1
DNA: TGCGCCAGCAGCCTCGGAAGGTACAATGAGCAGTTCTTC
CDR3: CASSLGRYNEQFF

size: few
D: .
J: TRBJ2-2
length: 13
V: TRBV5-6
DNA: TGTGCCAGCAGCCCTGGAGGGCCCGGGGAGCTGTTTTTT
CDR3: CASSPGGPGELFF

size: .
D: TRBD1
J: TRBJ1-2
length: 14
V: TRBV6-5
DNA: TGTGCCAGCAGTGGACAGGGGGGTTATTATGGCTACACCTTC
CDR3: CASSGQGGYYGYTF

size: .
D: .
J: TRBJ2-2
length: 16
V: TRBV5-4
DNA: TGTGCCAGCAGCCACCGGGCCTCAATTAACACCGGGGAGCTGTTTTTT
CDR3: CASSHRASINTGELFF

size: .
D: TRBD1
J: TRBJ2-3
length: 15
V: TRBV27
DNA: TGTGCCAGCAGCACAGGGGGCGCGAGCACAGATACGCAGTATTTT
CDR3: CASSTGGASTDTQYF

size: .
D: TRBD2
J: TRBJ2-1
length: 15
V: TRBV28
DNA: TGTGCCAGCCGCACTAGCGGGAGGGACTACAATGAGCAGTTCTTC
CDR3: CASRTSGRDYNEQFF

size: .
D: TRBD2
J: TRBJ2-7
length: 17
V: TRBV7-9
DNA: TGTGCCAGCAGCTTAGAGCTACTAGCGGGAGGAGGGTACGAGCAGTACTTC
CDR3: CASSLELLAGGGYEQYF

size: .
D: TRBD2
J: TRBJ2-5
length: 18
V: TRBV5-1
DNA: TGCGCCAGCAGCTCCGGACCGCGACCTAGCGGGAGGGCAGAGACCCAGTACTTC
CDR3: CASSSGPRPSGRAETQYF

size: .
D: .
J: TRBJ2-7
length: 15
V: TRBV5-5
DNA: TGTGCCAGCAGCTTTTCCATGGGCCCTTCCTACGAGCAGTACTTC
CDR3: CASSFSMGPSYEQYF

size: .
D: .
J: TRBJ1-4
length: 12
V: TRBV6-5
DNA: TGTGCCAGCGGGGACTATAATGAAAAACTGTTTTTT
CDR3: CASGDYNEKLFF